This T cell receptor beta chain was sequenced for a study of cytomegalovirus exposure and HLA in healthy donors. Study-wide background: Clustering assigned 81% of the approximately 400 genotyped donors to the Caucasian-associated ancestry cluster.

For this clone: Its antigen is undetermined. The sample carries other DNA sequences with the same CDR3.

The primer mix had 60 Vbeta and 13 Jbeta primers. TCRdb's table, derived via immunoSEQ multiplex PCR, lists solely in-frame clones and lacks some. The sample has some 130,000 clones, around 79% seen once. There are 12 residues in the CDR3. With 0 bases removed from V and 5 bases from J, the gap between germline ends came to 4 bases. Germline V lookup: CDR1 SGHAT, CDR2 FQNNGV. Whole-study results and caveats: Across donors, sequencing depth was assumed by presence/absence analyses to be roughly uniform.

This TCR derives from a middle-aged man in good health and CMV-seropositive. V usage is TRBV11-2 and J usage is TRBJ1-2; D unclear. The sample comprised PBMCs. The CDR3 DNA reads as TGTGCCAGCAGCTTAGACAGATATGGCTACACCTTC. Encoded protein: CASSLDRYGYTF.